This T cell receptor (beta chain) comes out of a study of OX40 agonist ivuxolimab in advanced cancers. Profiling relied on immunoSEQ multiplex PCR, and the TCRdb table lists in-frame clones only, not all of them. This table has about 85,000 clones, 80% to 90% appearing once. The source material was CD4+ or CD8+ T cells sorted from blood, sampled in a trial of the OX40 agonist ivuxolimab. This TCR derives from an adult with an advanced solid tumor such as melanoma, head and neck, liver or kidney cancer.

This CDR3 is CASTLNEKLFF. As DNA, the CDR3 is TGTGCCAGCACCCTAAATGAAAAACTGTTTTTT. The chain is built from TRBV2 and TRBJ1-4; no clear D. Trimming pared 7 bases from V and 5 bases from J, leaving 5 bases between. Germline V gene lookup returns CDR1 SNHLY and CDR2 FYNNEI. This CDR3 region has 11 residues.